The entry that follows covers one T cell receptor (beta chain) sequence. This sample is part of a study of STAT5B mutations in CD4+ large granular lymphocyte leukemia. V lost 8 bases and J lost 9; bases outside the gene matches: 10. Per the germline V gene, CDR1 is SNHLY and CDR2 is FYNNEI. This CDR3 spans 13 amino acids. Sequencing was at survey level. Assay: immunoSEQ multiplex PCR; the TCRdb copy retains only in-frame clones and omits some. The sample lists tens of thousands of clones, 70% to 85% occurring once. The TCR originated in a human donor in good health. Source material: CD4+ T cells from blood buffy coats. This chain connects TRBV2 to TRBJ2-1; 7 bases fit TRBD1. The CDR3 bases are TGTGCCAGCGTTGCTCAGGGGGTGGGTGAGCAGTTCTTC. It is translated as CASVAQGVGEQFF.